These 28 T cell receptor beta chains came from one sample sequenced in a study of blood T cell repertoires in COVID-19. The table came from immunoSEQ multiplex PCR; TCRdb's copy has only in-frame clones and leaves some out. The sample shows some 120,000 clones, around four fifths of them seen only once. Sequences were obtained from peripheral blood. The receptors were gathered from an elderly man with acute or convalescent COVID-19.

This clone was observed a few times. The chain is built from TRBV6-6 and TRBJ1-4; D may be TRBD1 (5 bases). Germline V gene lookup returns CDR1 MNHNY and CDR2 SVGAGI (reference sequence). This CDR3 region has 15 residues. The V gene lost 0 bases and the J gene lost 4 bases, with 9 bases spanning the gap. The CDR3, as DNA: TGTGCCAGCAGTTACTCGGAGGGGATTAATGAAAAACTGTTTTTT. It yields the protein CASSYSEGINEKLFF.

The V call is TRBV28, the J call TRBJ2-7; 7 bases map to TRBD1. V trimming: 1 base; J trimming: 3 bases; junction bases outside the gene matches: 3. Germline V CDR1 and CDR2: MDHEN, SYDVKM. The CDR3 has 14 amino acids. In DNA form, the CDR3 reads TGTGCCAGCAGTTTATTAGACAGGGACTACGAGCAGTACTTC. This gives the protein CASSLLDRDYEQYF.

This chain links TRBV10-3 with TRBJ1-6; D remains ambiguous. V was pared by 4 bases and J by 10 bases, with 11 bases between. Germline-derived CDR1 and CDR2 are ENHRY and SYGVKD. The CDR3 extends over 13 amino acids. CDR3 in DNA: TGTGCCATCAGTGTTGAGGGAAGCTCACCCCTCCACTTT. It yields the protein CAISVEGSSPLHF.

This chain uses TRBV12-3 or TRBV12-4 with TRBJ2-1; TRBD1 is a possible D gene (6 bases). V was trimmed by 5 bases and J by 8 bases, leaving 13 bases between them. The CDR3 consists of 13 residues. The CDR3 region has the DNA TGTGCCAGCAGTCTCAGGGGAACGGATGAGCAGTTCTTC. Translated, it gives CASSLRGTDEQFF.

The J gene is TRBJ1-2, the V gene TRBV20-1; 7 nucleotides agree with TRBD1. Germline V CDR1 and CDR2: DFQATT, SNEGSKA (reference sequence). The ends lost 6 bases at V and 2 bases at J; junction bases unmatched: 9. The CDR3 is 14 residues long. The CDR3: CSASTGALNYGYTF. The CDR3 DNA follows: TGCAGTGCGAGTACAGGGGCTCTCAACTATGGCTACACCTTC.

This chain uses TRBV7-2 with TRBJ2-5; 11 nucleotides align to TRBD2. Germline values: CDR1 SGHTA, CDR2 FQGNSA. This CDR3 has 16 amino acids. The V gene end was trimmed by 1 base and the J gene end by 5 bases; junction bases not matched to a gene: 6. The CDR3 bases are TGTGCCAGCAGCTTAGAGGGGCTAGCGGGGGGTGAGACCCAGTACTTC. The encoded protein is CASSLEGLAGGETQYF.

The V call is TRBV9, the J call TRBJ1-2; perhaps TRBD1 as D (6 bases). Trimming left V 6 bases short and J 0 bases short, with 15 bases between. In germline, CDR1 is SGDLS, CDR2 YYNGEE. The CDR3 has 15 amino acids. DNA for the CDR3: TGTGCCAGCAACCGGGACATCGGAACTAACTATGGCTACACCTTC. This sequence encodes CASNRDIGTNYGYTF.

The V call is TRBV24-1, the J call TRBJ2-1, with 7 bases fitting TRBD2. This CDR3 has 11 residues. CDR1 is KGHDR, CDR2 SFDVKD, per germline. V gave up 8 bases and J gave up 9 bases; unmatched junction bases: 3. The CDR3 spells CATKGRGEQFF. CDR3 bases: TGTGCCACCAAGGGGAGGGGTGAGCAGTTCTTC.

The chain joins TRBV5-4 to TRBJ2-2, with 8 bases lining up with TRBD2. The CDR3 is made up of 15 amino acids. The J segment lost 2 bases and the V segment lost 2 bases, leaving 2 bases of the junction unmatched. Germline loops: CDR1 SGHNT, CDR2 YYREEE (reference sequence). The CDR3 nucleotides read TGTGCCAGCAGCTTCGGGGGGGATAACACCGGGGAGCTGTTTTTT. This translates into CASSFGGDNTGELFF.

The gene calls are TRBV13 and TRBJ2-2; 7 bases fit TRBD1. The CDR3 contains 16 residues. V lost 8 bases to trimming and J lost 0 bases; unmatched junction nucleotides: 9. The germline V gene has CDR1 PRHDT and CDR2 FYEKMQ (reference sequence). CDR3 amino acids: CASGSLGTANTGELFF. The CDR3 DNA follows: TGTGCCAGCGGCTCCCTCGGGACAGCGAACACCGGGGAGCTGTTTTTT.

This chain links TRBV21-1 with TRBJ2-5; the D call of TRBD2 is as the table states it, not checked on the DNA. TRBV21-1 is a pseudogene. The CDR3 sequence is 20 residues long. The chain's CDR3 is CASSKVMPSGGLQYQETQYF. CDR3 in DNA: TGTGCCAGCAGCAAAGTAATGCCTAGCGGGGGGCTACAGTACCAAGAGACCCAGTACTTC.

The gene calls are TRBV20-1 and TRBJ2-3; the match to TRBD1 covers 12 bases. Germline values: CDR1 DFQATT, CDR2 SNEGSKA (reference sequence). V gave up 3 bases and J gave up 4 bases; unmatched junction bases: 8. The CDR3 is 16 amino acids. CDR3 in amino acids: CSASKGTGGAADTQYF. CDR3 coding DNA: TGCAGTGCTAGTAAAGGGACAGGGGGCGCCGCAGATACGCAGTATTTT.

The rearrangement uses TRBV5-6 and TRBJ2-7; possibly TRBD1 for D (6 bases). V was shortened by 1 base and J by 2 bases, with 13 bases between the two germline ends. In germline, CDR1 is SGHDT, CDR2 YYEEEE. The CDR3 is 15 amino acids. CDR3 amino acids: CASSLRGMEAYEQYF. The CDR3 coding sequence is TGTGCCAGCAGCTTGAGGGGGATGGAAGCCTACGAGCAGTACTTC.

This chain joins TRBV9 and TRBJ2-1; TRBD1 aligns across 9 bases. CDR1 and CDR2 from the germline V gene are SGDLS and YYNGEE. J gave up 4 bases and V 3 bases, and 8 bases lay outside the gene matches. This CDR3 contains 16 residues. The CDR3 loop is CASSGSGTGNYNEQFF. CDR3 in DNA: TGTGCCAGCAGCGGCTCCGGGACAGGGAATTACAATGAGCAGTTCTTC.

This clone was recorded once. This chain links TRBV5-1 with TRBJ2-3; no reliable D call. CDR3 length: 14 amino acids. Trimming cost V 4 bases and J 5 bases, with 14 bases left between them. The germline gives CDR1 SGHRS, CDR2 YFSETQ. The CDR3 DNA follows: TGCGCCAGCAGCCTAGGATATAGCCGAGATACGCAGTATTTT. It specifies CASSLGYSRDTQYF.

The chain carries TRBV3-1 (or the pseudogene TRBV3-2) and TRBJ2-7; the D gene is possibly TRBD2 (5 bases). The V and J ends lost 6 bases and 5 bases respectively, with 17 bases between them. This CDR3 spans 14 amino acids. Germline CDR1 and CDR2: LGHDT and YNNKEL (reference sequence). The CDR3 coding sequence is TGTGCCAGCAGGTCGGACTGGAACGCTAACGAGCAGTACTTC. Translated: CASRSDWNANEQYF.

This chain uses TRBV3-1 (or the pseudogene TRBV3-2) with TRBJ2-5; 10 bases match TRBD2. Germline V lookup: CDR1 LGHDT, CDR2 YNNKEL (reference sequence). This CDR3 has 14 residues. V lost 8 bases to trimming and J lost 8 bases; unmatched junction nucleotides: 11. CDR3: CASPPPAGGRTQYF. In nucleotides, the CDR3 is TGTGCCAGCCCCCCCCCAGCGGGGGGGCGAACCCAGTACTTC.

This chain links TRBV5-5 with TRBJ2-3; D remains unclear. V was trimmed by 2 bases and J by 2 bases, leaving 9 bases between them. The CDR3 extends over 14 amino acids. Germline V gene data show CDR1 as SGHKS and CDR2 as YYEKEE (reference sequence). This CDR3 is CASSFGVPTDTQYF. CDR3 DNA sequence: TGTGCCAGCAGCTTCGGTGTTCCCACAGATACGCAGTATTTT.

The chain is built from TRBV5-6 and TRBJ2-3, with 11 bases lining up with TRBD2. CDR1 and CDR2 (germline): SGHDT, YYEEEE. Trimming removed 0 bases from V and 4 bases from J; junction bases left unmatched: 10. The CDR3 totals 18 residues. CDR3 amino acids: CASSLAGLAGGYPDTQYF. CDR3 nucleotides: TGTGCCAGCAGCTTGGCGGGGCTAGCGGGGGGCTATCCAGATACGCAGTATTTT.

The V call is TRBV5-6, the J call TRBJ1-6; possibly TRBD1 for D (5 bases). V gave up 5 bases and J gave up 7 bases, with 13 bases separating them. Germline values: CDR1 SGHDT, CDR2 YYEEEE. The CDR3 is 14 amino acids. This CDR3 reads CASSHGTKNSPLHF. DNA for the CDR3: TGTGCCAGCAGTCACGGGACTAAAAATTCACCCCTCCACTTT.

The chain has TRBV10-2 and TRBJ1-5; 9 bases are a match to TRBD1. The V segment lost 6 bases and the J segment 5 bases; nucleotides outside the gene matches: 11. There are 16 residues in the CDR3. The germline CDR1 and CDR2 sequences are WSHSY and SAAADI. The CDR3 sequence: CASSKPGQGMDQPQHF. In nucleotides, the CDR3 is TGCGCCAGCAGCAAACCGGGACAGGGAATGGATCAGCCCCAGCATTTT.

The gene calls are TRBV6-1 and TRBJ1-2, with TRBD1 matching over 9 bases. The length of the CDR3 is 17 residues. CDR1 and CDR2 (germline): MNHNS, SASEGT. J gave up 2 bases and V 4 bases, and 11 bases lay outside the gene matches. The CDR3 sequence: CASSAVGPGQGNYGYTF. DNA of the CDR3: TGTGCCAGCAGTGCGGTGGGACCGGGACAGGGAAACTATGGCTACACCTTC.

The chain is built from TRBV19 and TRBJ1-2; perhaps TRBD1 as D (5 bases). Germline V lookup: CDR1 LNHDA, CDR2 SQIVND (reference sequence). The V end was cut by 9 bases, the J end by 2 bases, with 13 bases between. The CDR3 has 13 residues. The CDR3 spells CASTDTTNYGYTF. The CDR3 DNA reads TGTGCCAGCACGGACACGACCAACTATGGCTACACCTTC.

The chain recombines TRBV7-2 with TRBJ2-7; 10 bases map to TRBD2. J lost 4 bases, V lost 2 bases, and 5 bases had no gene match. The CDR3 covers 15 residues. Germline lookup yields CDR1 SGHTA and CDR2 FQGNSA. DNA of the CDR3: TGTGCCAGCAGCTTACGGTCTAGCGGGGGATACGAGCAGTACTTC. Its protein is CASSLRSSGGYEQYF.

The gene calls are TRBV7-9 and TRBJ1-2, with 7 bases fitting TRBD1. J lost 5 bases, V lost 10 bases, and 13 bases had no gene match. CDR1 is SEHNR and CDR2 is FQNEAQ in the germline V gene (reference sequence). This CDR3 has 14 residues. The CDR3, as DNA: TGTGCCACCGAGGGACAGACTCTTCGGTATGGCTACACCTTC. Its translation: CATEGQTLRYGYTF.

In this sample, this clone turned up a few times. The chain has TRBV7-2 and TRBJ1-2; D uncertain. Trimming left V 10 bases short and J 8 bases short, with 17 bases between. The CDR3 runs to 12 residues. Germline CDR1 and CDR2: SGHTA and FQGNSA. The CDR3 nucleotides are TGTGCCACCGCCCGTTCGGGAGGAGGCTACACCTTC. It encodes CATARSGGGYTF.

Only one count was recorded for this clone. The chain carries TRBV29-1 and TRBJ1-6, with 7 bases lining up with TRBD1. With 6 bases clipped from V and 7 bases from J, the junction kept 6 bases outside the gene matches. The CDR3 is 13 residues long. Germline assignment: CDR1 SQVTM and CDR2 ANQGSEA. The DNA for the CDR3 is TGCAGCGTACGCACAGGGGTAAATTCACCCCTCCACTTT. It specifies CSVRTGVNSPLHF.

This chain connects TRBV25-1 to TRBJ2-4; D gene unclear. Germline V lookup: CDR1 MGHDK, CDR2 SYGVNS. The germline V and J ends were trimmed by 3 bases and 1 base, with 10 bases remaining between them. This CDR3 has 15 residues. CDR3 bases: TGTGCCAGCAGTGACGCACTCCTGGCCAAAAACATTCAGTACTTC. Protein: CASSDALLAKNIQYF.